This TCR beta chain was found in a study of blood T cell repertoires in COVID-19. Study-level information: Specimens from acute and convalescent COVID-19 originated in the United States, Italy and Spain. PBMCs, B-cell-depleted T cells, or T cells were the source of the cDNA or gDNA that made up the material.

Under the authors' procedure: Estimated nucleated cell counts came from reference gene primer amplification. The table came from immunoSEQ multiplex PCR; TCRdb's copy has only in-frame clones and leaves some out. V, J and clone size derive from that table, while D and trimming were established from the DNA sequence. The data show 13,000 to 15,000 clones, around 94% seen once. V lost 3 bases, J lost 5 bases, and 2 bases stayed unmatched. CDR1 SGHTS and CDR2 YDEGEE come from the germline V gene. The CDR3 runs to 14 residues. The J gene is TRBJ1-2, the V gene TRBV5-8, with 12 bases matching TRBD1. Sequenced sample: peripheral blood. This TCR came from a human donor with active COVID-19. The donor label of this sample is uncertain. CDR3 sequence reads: CASSSGQGAYGYTF. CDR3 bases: TGTGCCAGCAGCTCGGGACAGGGGGCTTATGGCTACACCTTC.